This T cell receptor (beta chain) was retrieved from a study of shared clonotypes between healthy human individuals. Trimming removed 0 bases at V and 8 bases at J, with 16 bases between. Germline V gene data show CDR1 as SGHTA and CDR2 as FQGNSA. CDR3 length: 16 amino acids. Generated by immunoSEQ multiplex PCR, the TCRdb table keeps only in-frame clones and is missing some. The sample holds 950,000 to 1,300,000 clones; around 75% are singletons and the top ten take roughly 1.5%. Sequencing was done on a sample of memory CD4+ T cells sorted from blood. Subset in this sample: CD45RA-negative fraction. The chain uses TRBV7-2 and TRBJ2-2; D may be TRBD2 (6 bases). The clonotype comes from a man between 18 and 29 years old in good health. The CDR3 DNA reads TGTGCCAGCAGCTTAGCGCTGGTCGGGGGAAAGGGGGAGCTGTTTTTT. Translating gives CASSLALVGGKGELFF.